This TCR beta chain stems from a study of blood T cell repertoires in COVID-19. Across the whole study: Samples of COVID-19 (acute and convalescent) were obtained from the United States, Italy and Spain. PBMCs, B-cell-depleted T cells, or T cells were the source of the cDNA or gDNA that made up the material.

This CDR3 region has 13 residues. The germline V and J ends were trimmed by 3 bases and 3 bases, with 9 bases remaining between them. Germline CDR1 SNHLY, CDR2 FYNNEI. In the authors' workflow: Nucleated cell counts were estimated from reference gene primer amplification. Produced via immunoSEQ multiplex PCR; TCRdb's table is partial and in-frame only. The D gene and trimming were derived from the DNA, and the V and J assignments and clone size from that table. The table records 76,000 or so clones, around 80% of them present only once. The sample was peripheral blood. This clonotype was obtained from a middle-aged man with acute or convalescent COVID-19. This sequence joins TRBV2 and TRBJ2-7, with D possibly being TRBD2 (5 bases). CDR3 bases: TGTGCCAGCAGTGAGACCGACTACTACGAGCAGTACTTC. As protein: CASSETDYYEQYF.